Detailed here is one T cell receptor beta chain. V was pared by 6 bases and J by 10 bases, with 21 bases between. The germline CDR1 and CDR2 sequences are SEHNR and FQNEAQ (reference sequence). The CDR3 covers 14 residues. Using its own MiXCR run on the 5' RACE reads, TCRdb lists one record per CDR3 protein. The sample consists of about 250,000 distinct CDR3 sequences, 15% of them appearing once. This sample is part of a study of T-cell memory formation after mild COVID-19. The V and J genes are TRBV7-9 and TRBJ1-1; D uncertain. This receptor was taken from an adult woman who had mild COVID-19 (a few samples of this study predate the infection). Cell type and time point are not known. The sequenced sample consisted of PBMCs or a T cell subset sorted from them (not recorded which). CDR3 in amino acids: CASRDSGLQGGAFF. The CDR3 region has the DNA TGTGCCAGCAGGGATTCCGGCCTACAAGGTGGAGCTTTCTTT. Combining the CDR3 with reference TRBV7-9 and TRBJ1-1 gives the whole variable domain DTGVSQNPRHKITKRGQNVTFRCDPISEHNRLYWYRQTLGQGPEFLTYFQNEAQLEKSRLLSDRFSAERPKGSFSTLEIQRTEQGDSAMYLCASRDSGLQGGAFFGQGTRLTVV.